The clone carrying this T cell receptor (beta chain) appeared a few times. Its antigen is undetermined. This specimen belongs to a study of T-cell reconstitution after alpha-beta-depleted transplantation in children. Study-wide findings and caveats: Where some patients showed high TCRbeta diversity at day 60, it came from recipient T cells and thymic progenitors that had survived. Reported findings indicate that, about two months after transplant, alpha-beta T cells came from several hundred expanded clones, which were derived from non-depleted graft cells. Once a year had passed after transplant, T-cell counts and diversity came mostly from newly produced T cells.

V shed 1 base, J shed 9 bases, and the junction held 6 bases outside the gene matches. The CDR3 covers 15 residues. Germline assignment: CDR1 SGHRS and CDR2 YFSETQ. Unique molecular identifiers featured in how the TCRbeta library was prepared. TCRdb itself ran the PCR reads through MiXCR, one entry per CDR3 protein. Of about 830,000 distinct CDR3 sequences listed, about 15% are singletons. Here the sequenced sample was PBMCs, mostly from graft donor cells, taken 360 days after TCRalphabeta/CD19-depleted stem cell transplant. This TCR derives from a male patient under 18 who had a stem cell transplant for acute lymphoblastic leukemia, so the T cells may come from the graft donor. The chain uses TRBV5-1 and TRBJ1-6; 8 positions match TRBD1. The CDR3 bases are TGCGCCAGCAGCTTGCCCGGGACAGGAATTTCACCCCTCCACTTT. Translated, it gives CASSLPGTGISPLHF.